What follows describes a single TCR beta chain. No antigen is known for it. Within one base of it there is no much larger clone, and no base qualities were kept. This sample was taken from a study of CD8+ T cells in alopecia areata (dated by TCRdb to 2017 to 2018). Background on the whole study: Treated patients were enrolled in an open-label pilot trial of oral tofacitinib at 5 to 10 mg twice daily for moderate-to-severe alopecia areata. Clonality in the scalp was compared among normal scalp (n=4), patchy alopecia areata scalp (n=8), and alopecia totalis/universalis scalp (n=8). Biopsies were taken from tofacitinib-treated patients at baseline and at 4 and 24 weeks of treatment, and a later scalp biopsy was taken in several of the tofacitinib-treated patients. TCRbeta CDR3 regions were amplified by immunoSEQ multiplex PCR with 35 Vbeta forward and 13 Jbeta reverse primers. Tofacitinib was administered for 6 to 18 months, and 6 months of follow-up off drug were then conducted to assess delayed response and recurrence. RNA came from the PAXgene miRNA kit for fixed scalp, the miRNeasy kit for PBMCs, and the RNeasy kit for mouse skin. In humans, TCRbeta sequencing was performed on scalp tissue and on sorted CD4+ and CD8+ peripheral blood T cells from healthy controls and from patients with patchy or totalis/universalis alopecia areata. High-throughput TCRbeta sequencing was used to examine T cell clonal expansion in alopecia areata in both the C3H/HeJ mouse model and human patients. General conclusions and limits of the study: Resident alphabeta T cells in normal human skin are also sequenced, complicating scalp TCR repertoire analysis, unlike mouse skin dominated by gammadelta T cells. Shared TCR sequences between patients were less evident than in mice, which may be partly attributable to HLA diversity in the patient population. Compared with normal scalp, lesional scalp had higher clonality and more expanded CD8+ clones, particularly in alopecia totalis/universalis, a pattern that suggests antigenic drive.

Libraries were constructed by the immunoSEQ multiplex PCR assay. RNA was extracted from all samples and reverse transcribed into cDNA as template for TCR sequencing. SuperScript III was used for first-strand cDNA synthesis, primed with a 2:1 mix of oligo-dT and random hexamers. A synthetic immune receptor repertoire was used to gauge amplification bias, and whatever bias remained was removed computationally. The authors' analysis ran thus. Raw reads were preprocessed to remove errors, and CDR3 was defined by IMGT conventions from the conserved cysteine to phenylalanine. Clonality was computed by normalizing Shannon entropy by log2 of the number of productive unique TCRs and subtracting the result from 1. CD4 or CD8 identity of scalp clones was inferred by cross-referencing scalp TCRbeta sequences with sorted blood CD4 and CD8 repertoires. TCRdb took this table from immuneACCESS and kept in-frame rearrangements with V and J called. Such tables lack part of the clones; where checked against another copy, unresolved V genes explain under half of the gap, and the rest is unexplained. The V and J calls and clone size come from that table; D and trimming were worked out from the DNA. The sample table holds some 180,000 clones, of which around 63% were seen once. The biggest ten clones account for 1.7% of the sample.

The time point label of this sample denotes: baseline before oral tofacitinib. Lesional scalp punch biopsies and peripheral blood were collected from alopecia areata patients. PBMCs were isolated by density centrifugation and stained for CD3, CD4 and CD8, and CD4+ and CD8+ T cells were sorted on a FACSAria. CDR3 length: 13 amino acids, cysteine to phenylalanine. The read is trimmed to its CDR3 DNA, 39 bases read in frame from base 1. CDR1 and CDR2, per the germline V gene, are SGDLS and YYNGEE. V sheds 5 bases and J sheds 0 bases, leaving 6 bases between their ends. Sample: CD4+ T cells sorted from blood, taken at week 0. This chain is built from TRBV9 and TRBJ1-3; no confident D gene assignment can be made. This clonotype was obtained from a human donor with alopecia areata. CDR3 reads: CASSRISGNTIYF. The sequenced DNA: TGTGCCAGCAGTAGGATCTCTGGAAACACCATATATTTT.